This paragraph reports one T cell receptor (beta chain). Its target is not known. This sample was included in a study of lymphopenia after photon versus proton radiotherapy. Study conclusions and caveats: Oligoclonal CD8+ Temra expansion after nadir drove photon patients' diversity drop. Proton therapy kept repertoires fairly stable, unlike photons, which gained effector/memory cells.

This table comes from immunoSEQ multiplex PCR, and its TCRdb copy is limited to in-frame clones, with some not included. The sample includes some 26,000 clones, roughly 87% seen only once; the top ten take approximately 3.7%. Germline loops: CDR1 SGHVS, CDR2 FQNEAQ. Deletions cut 6 bases from V and 4 bases from J, with 19 bases between. The CDR3 contains 16 residues. This chain joins TRBV7-8 and TRBJ1-5, with a tentative D call TRBD1 (5 bases). This sequence originates from a woman between 50 and 59 years old with pancreatic cancer. The source material was peripheral blood, sampled from a patient treated with photon-based radiotherapy. CDR3 in amino acids: CASSYRQSPGNQPQHF. CDR3 DNA sequence: TGTGCCAGCAGTTATAGACAGTCCCCGGGGAATCAGCCCCAGCATTTT.